These 31 T cell receptor beta chains came from one sample sequenced in a study of immune heterogeneity within non-small cell lung tumors. Amplification of TCR beta CDR3 was performed by multiplex PCR with 32 V and 13 J primers. TCRdb itself ran the multiplex PCR reads through MiXCR, one entry per CDR3 protein. The table shows 20,000 to 25,000 distinct CDR3 sequences, with around 28% occurring only once. The template consisted of bulk tumor genomic DNA, with 600 ng used per sample. Surgical sampling yielded several biopsies per primary tumor (spaced far apart). Newly diagnosed with untreated non-small cell lung cancer, the patients underwent curative surgery. Material: lung tumor tissue. The receptors originated from a man aged 35 to 55 with non-small cell lung cancer.

This clonotype was recorded a few times. V usage is TRBV5-8 and J usage is TRBJ2-7, with TRBD1 matching over 8 bases. The CDR3 contains 15 residues. The germline gives CDR1 SGHTS, CDR2 YDEGEE. V shed 3 bases and J 3 bases; nucleotides not matched to a gene: 8. The CDR3 spells CASSYAGGQDYEQYF. CDR3 nucleotide sequence: TGTGCCAGCAGCTACGCCGGGGGACAGGACTACGAGCAGTACTTC.

At least ten counts were recorded for this clonotype. V and J are TRBV6-1 and TRBJ2-2; possible D gene TRBD1, 6 bases. The CDR3 totals 15 residues. The germline CDR1 and CDR2 sequences are MNHNS and SASEGT. Trimming removed 2 bases from V and 7 bases from J, with 14 bases in between. The CDR3 reads CASSEPRGRGGELFF. The CDR3 coding sequence is TGTGCCAGCAGTGAACCGAGGGGCAGGGGCGGGGAGCTGTTTTTT.

Many counts were recorded for this clonotype. The V gene is TRBV2, the J gene TRBJ2-7, with TRBD1 as a possible D gene (6 bases). V was pared by 6 bases and J by 3 bases, with 15 bases between. This CDR3 has 14 amino acids. Germline lookup yields CDR1 SNHLY and CDR2 FYNNEI. CDR3 in amino acids: CASRTFKTGYEQYF. The CDR3 DNA reads as TGTGCCAGCAGAACCTTTAAGACAGGCTACGAGCAGTACTTC.

As for this clonotype: This could be a read error, since a much larger clone is one nucleotide away. V and J are TRBV6-1 and TRBJ2-2, with D possibly TRBD2 on 5 matching bases. Germline V CDR1 and CDR2: MNHNS, SASEGT. The CDR3 spans 14 residues. The CDR3 is CSSSEAEETGELFF. The CDR3 coding sequence is TGTTCCAGCAGTGAAGCGGAGGAGACCGGGGAGCTGTTTTTT.

A remark on this clonotype: One junction end disagrees with the germline gene, perhaps due to a read error. CDR3 in amino acids: CASSQSGGTDTKYF. CDR3 in DNA: TGTGCCAGCAGCCAAAGCGGGGGGACAGATACGAAGTATTTT. The V and J genes are TRBV3-1 and TRBJ2-3, with 9 bases identical to TRBD2. Germline V gene sequence: CDR1 LGHDT, CDR2 YNNKEL (reference sequence). The CDR3 covers 14 residues.

The V gene is TRBV20-1, the J gene TRBJ2-5, with 12 bases identical to TRBD2. The V and J ends lost 5 bases and 5 bases, in that order; junction bases with no gene match: 6. Germline V CDR1 and CDR2: DFQATT, SNEGSKA (reference sequence). The CDR3 loop spans 14 amino acids. The CDR3 region is CSAPSGRASETQYF. The CDR3 DNA is TGCAGTGCTCCTAGCGGGAGGGCCTCGGAGACCCAGTACTTC.

This chain links TRBV2 with TRBJ1-1; possible D gene TRBD1, 6 bases. The CDR3 extends over 13 amino acids. Germline values: CDR1 SNHLY, CDR2 FYNNEI. V lost 5 bases, J lost 10 bases, and 17 bases lay in between. The CDR3 reads CASSYRDTTRAFF. The DNA of the CDR3 is TGTGCCAGCAGTTACCGGGACACTACTCGAGCTTTCTTT.

The table lists this clonotype with a few counts. The CDR3 nucleotides read TGTGCCAGTAGTGGGGAGGGTGAGCAGTTCTTC. Translating gives CASSGEGEQFF. V and J are TRBV19 and TRBJ2-1, with 7 bases lining up with TRBD2. This CDR3 region has 11 residues. The trim removed 5 bases at V and 9 bases at J, leaving 1 base unmatched. Germline values: CDR1 LNHDA, CDR2 SQIVND (reference sequence).

This clonotype has a single count. A much larger clonotype is one base distant, so this may be a read error. The chain recombines TRBV27 with TRBJ1-2, with D possibly TRBD1 on 6 matching bases. Between the trimmed V and J ends, which lost 5 bases and 8 bases, there was a span of 24 bases. Germline CDR1 reads MNHEY; CDR2 reads SMNVEV (reference sequence). This CDR3 comprises 16 residues. In nucleotides, the CDR3 is TGTGCCAGCAGTACCCCCATGGGGGCCGCGGTGGTGGGCTACACCTTC. Its translation is CASSTPMGAAVVGYTF.

This clonotype is judged medium-sized. The chain recombines TRBV6-2 or TRBV6-3 with TRBJ2-7, with 9 bases lining up with TRBD1. The germline CDR1 and CDR2 sequences are MNHEY and SVGEGT. V was pared by 6 bases and J by 2 bases, with 11 bases of the junction left unmatched. The CDR3 is 16 amino acids. The CDR3 reads CASSYPGTGRPYEQYF. The CDR3 coding sequence is TGTGCCAGCAGCTACCCTGGGACAGGGAGACCCTACGAGCAGTACTTC.

A note on this clonotype: This sequence may be a read error, since a much larger clone differs from it by one base. In this CDR3 the conserved last residue, phenylalanine or tryptophan, is missing, so a read error is likely. This chain links TRBV7-9 with TRBJ1-2; D gene uncertain. The V end was cut by 4 bases, the J end by 2 bases, with 8 bases between. The CDR3 has 13 residues. Germline V gene lookup returns CDR1 SEHNR and CDR2 FQNEAQ (reference sequence). Written as DNA, the CDR3 is TGTGCCAGCAGCTCTCAGGCCAACTATGGCTACACCCTC. Its protein product is CASSSQANYGYTL.

About this clonotype: At one boundary the junction diverges from the germline segment, which might be a read error. Here the CDR3 DNA reads TGTGCCGGCAGCGAATTGACAGGGATGAACACTGAAGCTTTCTTT. Translated: CAGSELTGMNTEAFF. The V gene is TRBV9, the J gene TRBJ1-1, with TRBD1 identical over 7 bases. Germline V CDR1 and CDR2: SGDLS, YYNGEE. The CDR3 covers 15 residues.

This chain joins TRBV20-1 and TRBJ1-2, with TRBD1 matching 7 bases. CDR1 is DFQATT, CDR2 SNEGSKA, per germline (reference sequence). Trimming took 3 bases from V and 8 from J; bases not matched to a gene: 9. The CDR3 has 13 residues. CDR3 coding DNA: TGCAGTGCTAGGAGTCGACAGGGCTGGGGCTACACCTTC. Translated: CSARSRQGWGYTF.

On this clonotype: Just one base apart from a much larger clone, this may be a read error. The chain carries TRBV29-1 and TRBJ2-1; 8 nucleotides align to TRBD2. Looked up from germline, CDR1 is SQVTM and CDR2 is ANQGSEA. There are 17 residues in the CDR3. V dropped 0 bases and J dropped 4; count of bases not matched to a gene: 11. CDR3 in amino acids: CSVEDGVRAGVYNEQFF. The CDR3 DNA is TGCAGCGTTGAAGACGGGGTACGAGCGGGAGTGTACAATGAGCAGTTCTTC.

The J gene is TRBJ1-1, the V gene TRBV5-1; D not resolved. The V gene lost 1 base and the J gene lost 0 bases, with 4 bases spanning the gap. CDR1 SGHRS and CDR2 YFSETQ come from the germline V gene. The CDR3 covers 13 residues. CDR3 protein: CASSLWMNTEAFF. The CDR3 DNA sequence: TGCGCCAGCAGCTTGTGGATGAACACTGAAGCTTTCTTT.

This clonotype was recorded once. The conserved phenylalanine or tryptophan normally closing the CDR3 is absent here, so this likely arose from a read error. V usage is TRBV4-2 and J usage is TRBJ2-6, with D maybe TRBD1 (5 bases). CDR3 size: 16 residues. Germline CDR1 is LGHNA and CDR2 is YNFKEQ. The DNA for the CDR3 is TGTGCCAGCAGCCAAGAAGGGGTTGGTGGGGCCAACGCCCTGACTCTC. This sequence encodes CASSQEGVGGANALTL.

Of note for this clonotype: One end of the junction does not line up with germline, which may come from a read error. V usage is TRBV30 and J usage is TRBJ1-6; D is ambiguous. This CDR3 is built from 14 residues. The germline V gene has CDR1 GTSNPN and CDR2 SVGIG (reference sequence). The DNA of the CDR3 is TGTGCCTTGAGTCGAGGAGAGATCAATTCACCCCTCCACTTT. It codes for CALSRGEINSPLHF.

This clonotype appeared many times. V usage is TRBV20-1 and J usage is TRBJ2-7; possible D gene TRBD2, 6 bases. Germline loops: CDR1 DFQATT, CDR2 SNEGSKA (reference sequence). This CDR3 has 14 amino acids. The V and J ends lost 5 bases and 5 bases respectively, with 19 bases between them. CDR3 residues: CSARGETAPDEQYF. The CDR3 coding sequence is TGCAGTGCTCGCGGGGAAACAGCCCCCGACGAGCAGTACTTC.

A few counts support this clonotype. V and J are TRBV5-6 and TRBJ2-7, with D unresolved. V dropped 4 bases and J dropped 11 bases, with 16 bases sitting between them. The CDR3 loop spans 12 amino acids. Germline CDR1 is SGHDT and CDR2 is YYEEEE. The CDR3 nucleotides are TGTGCCAGCAGCCGTTTTGGGCTCAATAAGTACTTC. Its protein product is CASSRFGLNKYF.

This clonotype was detected many times. This rearrangement joins TRBV2 to TRBJ2-1; 9 bases map to TRBD2. Germline-derived CDR1 and CDR2 are SNHLY and FYNNEI. The CDR3 is 15 amino acids. Trimming cost V 7 bases and J 9 bases; bases outside gene matches: 13. The CDR3 region has the DNA TGTGCCAGCATTGGTCATAGCGGGAGTCACGTTGAGCAGTTCTTC. It translates to CASIGHSGSHVEQFF.

The V gene is TRBV30, the J gene TRBJ2-3, with D possibly being TRBD2 (5 bases). Germline CDR1 and CDR2: GTSNPN and SVGIG (reference sequence). The CDR3 has 11 amino acids. V lost 2 bases, J lost 11 bases, and 11 bases lay in between. The CDR3 DNA reads TGTGCCTGGAGTCCTATCCGGGGGCAGTATTTT. It is translated as CAWSPIRGQYF.

Worth noting for this clonotype: A read error is possible here, since a much larger clone lies one base away. The V call is TRBV6-1, the J call TRBJ1-4, with 9 nucleotides matching TRBD1. There are 15 residues in the CDR3. The germline CDR1 and CDR2 sequences are MNHNS and SASEGT. CDR3 DNA sequence: TGTGTCAGCAGTGGGGGACAGGGTAATAATGAAAAACTGTTTTTT. It specifies CVSSGGQGNNEKLFF.

This clonotype was seen repeatedly, ten times or more. The genes are TRBV4-1 and TRBJ2-1, with 7 bases that match TRBD2. This CDR3 comprises 17 residues. J gave up 4 bases and V 4 bases, and 13 bases lay outside the gene matches. CDR1 is MGHRA, CDR2 YSYEKL, per germline. The CDR3 bases are TGCGCCAGCAGCCTTAAGGTCGCGGGAGTAGGGTACAATGAGCAGTTCTTC. This codes for CASSLKVAGVGYNEQFF.

This clonotype was seen repeatedly, ten times or more. V and J are TRBV12-3 or TRBV12-4 and TRBJ1-2, with D tentatively TRBD1 (5 bases). The CDR3 runs to 13 residues. V was cut by 0 bases and J by 8 bases, with 10 bases left in between. Written as DNA, the CDR3 is TGTGCCAGCAGTTTAGCGGGGGGAGGGGGCTACACCTTC. It translates to CASSLAGGGGYTF.

This clonotype was seen more than once but under ten times. The chain uses TRBV7-9 and TRBJ2-5; a possible D gene is TRBD1 (5 bases). The CDR3 loop spans 16 amino acids. V was trimmed by 1 base and J by 0 bases, leaving 12 bases between them. Germline assignment: CDR1 SEHNR and CDR2 FQNEAQ (reference sequence). CDR3 DNA: TGTGCCAGCAGCTTAGGGCGACAGAGCAACCAAGAGACCCAGTACTTC. It translates to CASSLGRQSNQETQYF.

The chain carries TRBV20-1 and TRBJ1-2; D is uncertain. CDR1 DFQATT and CDR2 SNEGSKA come from the germline V gene (reference sequence). Trimming took off 1 base at V and 4 bases at J, with 16 bases between the two ends. This CDR3 spans 15 amino acids. DNA for the CDR3: TGCAGTGCTAGAGTCGTAGCGGGCGTGGGCTATGGCTACACCTTC. It specifies CSARVVAGVGYGYTF.

The chain uses TRBV3-1 and TRBJ2-3; the D gene could be TRBD1 or TRBD2 (6 bases each). Germline CDR1 LGHDT, CDR2 YNNKEL (reference sequence). This CDR3 region has 15 residues. V was trimmed by 4 bases and J by 5 bases, leaving 16 bases between them. The CDR3: CASSLAWGAVDTQYF. In DNA, the CDR3 is TGTGCCAGCAGCCTTGCCTGGGGGGCGGTAGATACGCAGTATTTT.

As for this clonotype: This sequence may be a read error, since a much larger clone differs from it by one base. CDR3 protein: CSARDKGGNSPLHF. CDR3 DNA: TGCAGTGCTAGAGACAAGGGTGGTAATTCACCCCTCCACTTT. The rearrangement links TRBV20-1 to TRBJ1-6; D unresolved. Germline lookup yields CDR1 DFQATT and CDR2 SNEGSKA (reference sequence). Trimming stripped 0 bases from V and 6 bases from J, with 9 bases between. The CDR3 runs 14 residues.

This clonotype was seen only a few times. The chain recombines TRBV5-1 with TRBJ2-1; 9 bases map to TRBD2. V lost 1 base to trimming and J lost 7 bases; unmatched junction nucleotides: 6. CDR3 length: 15 residues. Per the germline V gene, CDR1 is SGHRS and CDR2 is YFSETQ. CDR3 sequence: CASSLSAGGMNEQFF. CDR3 DNA sequence: TGCGCCAGCAGCTTGTCTGCGGGAGGGATGAATGAGCAGTTCTTC.

This rearrangement joins TRBV5-1 to TRBJ2-7, with 7 nucleotides matching TRBD2. Germline trimming cut 4 bases from V and 3 bases from J; bases unmatched to any gene: 1. This CDR3 is built from 12 residues. The germline CDR1 and CDR2 sequences are SGHRS and YFSETQ. CDR3 sequence reads: CASSRGDYEQYF. The CDR3 bases are TGCGCCAGCAGCCGGGGGGACTACGAGCAGTACTTC.

This clonotype is categorized as medium-sized. The J gene is TRBJ2-6, the V gene TRBV27, with D perhaps TRBD1 or TRBD2 (5 bases each). The V gene's germline CDR1 is MNHEY and CDR2 SMNVEV (reference sequence). This CDR3 comprises 14 residues. The ends were cut back, 5 bases at V and 6 bases at J, with 11 bases in the middle. The CDR3: CASSVGPSANVLTF. CDR3 bases: TGTGCCAGCAGTGTGGGACCCTCGGCCAACGTCCTGACTTTC.